Shown below are 15 T cell receptor beta chains from a single sample sequenced in a study of blood T cell repertoires in COVID-19. Repertoires were generated with immunoSEQ multiplex PCR, while TCRdb's copy carries only in-frame clones and drops some. This sample has 200,000 or so clones; 80% to 85% occur once, and the top ten carry more than 2.5%. Sample: peripheral blood. These receptors were taken from a woman younger than 45 who had recovered from COVID-19.

The rearrangement uses TRBV5-1 and TRBJ2-7, with D possibly matching TRBD1 (7 bases). The CDR3 totals 15 residues. CDR1 is SGHRS and CDR2 is YFSETQ in the germline V gene. V shed 0 bases and J shed 5 bases, with 15 bases lying between them. The CDR3 region has the DNA TGCGCCAGCAGCTTGGCGTCAGGGGGGATCCACGAGCAGTACTTC. This gives the protein CASSLASGGIHEQYF.

V and J are TRBV28 and TRBJ2-3; TRBD2 aligns across 8 bases. Per germline, CDR1 MDHEN and CDR2 SYDVKM. The V gene end was trimmed by 6 bases and the J gene end by 6 bases; junction bases not matched to a gene: 11. This CDR3 is 15 amino acids long. CDR3 coding DNA: TGTGCCAGCAGCCAGATACTAGCGGCCCACGATACGCAGTATTTT. Residues: CASSQILAAHDTQYF. Drawing the rest from reference TRBV28 and TRBJ2-3, the complete variable domain is DVKVTQSSRYLVKRTGEKVFLECVQDMDHENMFWYRQDPGLGLRLIYFSYDVKMKEKGDIPEGYSVSREKKERFSLILESASTNQTSMYLCASSQILAAHDTQYFGPGTRLTVL.

This clone was counted a single time. This chain joins TRBV14 and TRBJ1-1; 8 nucleotides align to TRBD1. The CDR3 is made up of 15 amino acids. Per germline, CDR1 SGHDN and CDR2 FVKESK. V trimming: 3 bases; J trimming: 1 base; junction bases outside the gene matches: 4. CDR3 protein: CASSQDRVRNTEAFF. The CDR3, as DNA: TGTGCCAGCAGCCAGGACAGGGTCCGGAACACTGAAGCTTTCTTT.

The chain employs TRBV11-2 and TRBJ2-1, with a weak D call TRBD2 (6 bases). Trimming stripped 2 bases from V and 6 bases from J, with 14 bases between. This CDR3 is built from 15 residues. Germline lookup yields CDR1 SGHAT and CDR2 FQNNGV. Written as DNA, the CDR3 is TGTGCCAGCAGCTTATACCGGCTAGCGTTCAATGAGCAGTTCTTC. This sequence encodes CASSLYRLAFNEQFF. The entire variable domain, with the rest obtained from reference TRBV11-2 and TRBJ2-1, is as follows: EAGVAQSPRYKIIEKRQSVAFWCNPISGHATLYWYQQILGQGPKLLIQFQNNGVVDDSQLPKDRFSAERLKGVDSTLKIQPAKLEDSAVYLCASSLYRLAFNEQFFGPGTRLTVL.

The gene calls are TRBV29-1 and TRBJ2-2; a possible D gene is TRBD1 (5 bases). CDR1 and CDR2 (germline): SQVTM, ANQGSEA. The CDR3 loop spans 12 amino acids. Trimming removed 3 bases from V and 6 bases from J, with 8 bases in between. The CDR3 sequence: CSVELGPGELFF. CDR3 sequence (DNA): TGCAGCGTTGAGTTGGGGCCCGGGGAGCTGTTTTTT.

The chain is built from TRBV9 and TRBJ2-2; D perhaps matches TRBD1 (5 bases). The CDR3 sequence is 16 residues long. The V end lost 4 bases, the J end lost 0 bases, and 13 bases lay between the germline ends. In germline, CDR1 is SGDLS, CDR2 YYNGEE. CDR3 coding DNA: TGTGCCAGCAGCAAAGACAGTGACCCGAACACCGGGGAGCTGTTTTTT. This codes for CASSKDSDPNTGELFF.

The chain couples TRBV19 to TRBJ1-5; perhaps TRBD1 as D (6 bases). From germline, CDR1 is LNHDA and CDR2 SQIVND (reference sequence). Trimming took off 5 bases at V and 9 bases at J, with 14 bases between the two ends. The length of the CDR3 is 13 residues. The CDR3: CASSSSDRLPQHF. DNA of the CDR3: TGTGCCAGTAGTTCCTCGGACAGATTGCCCCAGCATTTT.

The J gene is TRBJ2-1, the V gene TRBV6-1, with TRBD2 identical over 11 bases. Germline CDR1 and CDR2: MNHNS and SASEGT. The J segment lost 7 bases and the V segment lost 1 base, leaving 3 bases of the junction unmatched. The CDR3 runs 15 residues. The CDR3 here is CASSEVAGGPNEQFF. The CDR3 DNA reads as TGTGCCAGCAGTGAAGTAGCGGGAGGGCCAAATGAGCAGTTCTTC.

V usage is TRBV2 and J usage is TRBJ1-1; D possibly corresponds to TRBD1 (6 bases). Germline CDR1 is SNHLY and CDR2 is FYNNEI. V lost 6 bases and J lost 1, with 15 bases in between. CDR3 length equals 15 residues. This chain's CDR3 is CASRTGQAGNTEAFF. The CDR3 DNA reads as TGTGCCAGCAGGACAGGCCAAGCCGGGAACACTGAAGCTTTCTTT.

The V and J genes are TRBV6-5 and TRBJ2-7; TRBD2 agrees at 10 bases. The V gene end was trimmed by 6 bases and the J gene end by 1 base; junction bases not matched to a gene: 6. CDR3 length: 15 amino acids. In germline, CDR1 is MNHEY, CDR2 SVGAGI. CDR3 region: CASRPSGGTSYEQYF. DNA for the CDR3: TGTGCCAGCAGACCTAGCGGGGGAACATCCTACGAGCAGTACTTC.

The CDR3 loop is CSVGGSYEQYF. CDR3 DNA: TGCAGCGTCGGGGGGAGCTACGAGCAGTACTTC. The chain joins TRBV29-1 to TRBJ2-7; 7 bases map to TRBD2. The V gene's germline CDR1 is SQVTM and CDR2 ANQGSEA. The length of the CDR3 is 11 residues. Germline trimming cut 6 bases from V and 3 bases from J; bases unmatched to any gene: 2.

The V and J genes are TRBV24-1 and TRBJ1-4; no clear D gene. V was trimmed by 2 bases and J by 6 bases, leaving 12 bases between them. Germline values: CDR1 KGHDR, CDR2 SFDVKD. The CDR3 has 15 amino acids. The CDR3 reads CATSDSMETDEKLFF. DNA for the CDR3: TGTGCCACCAGTGATTCGATGGAGACGGATGAAAAACTGTTTTTT.

The chain couples TRBV9 to TRBJ1-2; no clear D. Germline V lookup: CDR1 SGDLS, CDR2 YYNGEE. V lost 4 bases, J lost 0 bases, and 19 bases lay in between. The CDR3 is 17 residues long. CDR3 bases: TGTGCCAGCAGCTCCGGCGGGGAGACCCTGACTAACTATGGCTACACCTTC. This translates into CASSSGGETLTNYGYTF. The variable domain in full, with the rest retrieved from reference TRBV9 and TRBJ1-2, is DSGVTQTPKHLITATGQRVTLRCSPRSGDLSVYWYQQSLDQGLQFLIQYYNGEERAKGNILERFSAQQFPDLHSELNLSSLELGDSALYFCASSSGGETLTNYGYTFGSGTRLTVV.

This clone was observed many times. The chain combines TRBV29-1 with TRBJ1-1; maybe TRBD1 (6 bases). V dropped 2 bases and J dropped 6 bases, with 13 bases sitting between them. The CDR3 length is 13 residues. From germline, CDR1 is SQVTM and CDR2 ANQGSEA. The CDR3 loop is CSVESDRNSEAFF. As DNA, the CDR3 is TGCAGCGTTGAATCGGACAGAAACTCTGAAGCTTTCTTT.

The chain is built from TRBV2 and TRBJ1-2; D not certain. Germline V gene lookup returns CDR1 SNHLY and CDR2 FYNNEI. V dropped 0 bases and J dropped 9 bases, with 11 bases sitting between them. This CDR3 contains 13 residues. In DNA form, the CDR3 reads TGTGCCAGCAGTGAAGCGCAGGCAGCCAGCTACACCTTC. Amino acids: CASSEAQAASYTF.